This T cell receptor beta chain originates from a study of T cell responses to AZD1222 COVID-19 vaccine. This CDR3 has 18 amino acids. Looked up from germline, CDR1 is GTSNPN and CDR2 is SVGIG (reference sequence). With V trimmed by 1 base and J by 7 bases, 15 bases remained unmatched. Only in-frame clones appear in the TCRdb table, and some are missing; sequencing was by immunoSEQ multiplex PCR. The sample has 200,000 or so clones, 88% seen once. The sequence came from an adult in good health. The J gene is TRBJ1-6, the V gene TRBV30; the match to TRBD1 covers 8 bases. The input for sequencing was peripheral blood, taken on day 0 of AZD1222 vaccination. CDR3: CAWSDRFNRQGRNSPLHF. The DNA for the CDR3 is TGTGCCTGGAGTGATCGCTTTAATCGACAGGGGCGGAATTCACCCCTCCACTTT.